The sequence of this T cell receptor beta chain was determined in a study of cytomegalovirus exposure and HLA in healthy donors. Notes on the study in general: Productive status was seen about 87% or about 30% of the time for most TCR beta V segments in an earlier analysis.

It was healthy bone marrow donors who served as donors. Vbeta (60) and Jbeta (13) primers were used in the PCR. Profiled with immunoSEQ multiplex PCR; TCRdb holds only in-frame clones, not every one. Of over 80,000 clones detected, about 74% appear once; the ten largest clones hold about 3%. This clone has a handful of counts. The antigen remains unidentified. With V trimmed by 1 base and J by 4 bases, 9 bases remained unmatched. Germline V gene data show CDR1 as LGHNA and CDR2 as YSLEER. This CDR3 region has 17 residues. Source material: PBMCs. The chain joins TRBV4-3 to TRBJ2-7; 11 nucleotides align to TRBD2. The sequence was obtained from a man aged 40-50 years in good health and CMV-seronegative. The DNA for the CDR3 is TGCGCCAGCAGCCAAGCCCTAGCGGGGGGTTATGATTACGAGCAGTACTTC. The encoded protein is CASSQALAGGYDYEQYF.